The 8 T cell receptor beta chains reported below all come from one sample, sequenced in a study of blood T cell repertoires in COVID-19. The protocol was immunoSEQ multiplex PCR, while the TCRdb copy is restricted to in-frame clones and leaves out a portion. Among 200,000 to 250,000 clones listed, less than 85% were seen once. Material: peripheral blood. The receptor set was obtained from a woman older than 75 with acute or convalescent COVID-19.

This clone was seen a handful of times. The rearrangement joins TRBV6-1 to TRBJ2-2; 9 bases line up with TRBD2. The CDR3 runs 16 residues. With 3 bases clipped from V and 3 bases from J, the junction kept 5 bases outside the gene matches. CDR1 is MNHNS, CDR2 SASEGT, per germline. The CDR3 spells CASSDSSGGYTGELFF. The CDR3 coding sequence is TGTGCCAGCAGTGACAGTAGCGGGGGTTACACCGGGGAGCTGTTTTTT.

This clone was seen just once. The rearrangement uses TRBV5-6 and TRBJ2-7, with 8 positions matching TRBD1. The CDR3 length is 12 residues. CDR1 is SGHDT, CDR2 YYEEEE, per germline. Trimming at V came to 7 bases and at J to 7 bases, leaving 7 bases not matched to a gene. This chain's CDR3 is CASATDRAEQYF. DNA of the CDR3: TGTGCCAGCGCCACGGACAGGGCTGAGCAGTACTTC.

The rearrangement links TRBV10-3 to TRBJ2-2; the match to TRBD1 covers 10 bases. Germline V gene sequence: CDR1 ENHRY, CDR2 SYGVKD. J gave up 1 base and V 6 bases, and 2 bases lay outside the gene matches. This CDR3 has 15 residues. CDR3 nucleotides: TGTGCCATCAGACGGGACAGGGGGAACACCGGGGAGCTGTTTTTT. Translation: CAIRRDRGNTGELFF.

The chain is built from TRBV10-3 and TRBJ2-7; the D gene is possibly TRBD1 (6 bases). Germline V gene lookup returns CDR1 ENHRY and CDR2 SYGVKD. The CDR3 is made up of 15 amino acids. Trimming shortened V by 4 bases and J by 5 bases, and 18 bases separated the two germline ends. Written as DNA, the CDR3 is TGTGCCATCAGTGCCCCCAGGGGCCCGACCGACGAGCAGTACTTC. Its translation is CAISAPRGPTDEQYF.

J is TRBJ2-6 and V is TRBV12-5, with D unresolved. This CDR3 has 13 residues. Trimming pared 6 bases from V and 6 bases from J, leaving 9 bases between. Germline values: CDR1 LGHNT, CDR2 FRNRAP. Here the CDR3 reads CASGPQEANVLTF. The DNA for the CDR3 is TGTGCTAGTGGCCCCCAGGAGGCCAACGTCCTGACTTTC.

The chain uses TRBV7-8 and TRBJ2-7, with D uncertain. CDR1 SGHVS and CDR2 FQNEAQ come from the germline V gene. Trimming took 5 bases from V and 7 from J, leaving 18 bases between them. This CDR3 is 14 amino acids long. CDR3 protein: CASSLNVEAGEQYF. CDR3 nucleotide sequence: TGTGCCAGCAGCCTGAACGTCGAGGCTGGGGAGCAGTACTTC.

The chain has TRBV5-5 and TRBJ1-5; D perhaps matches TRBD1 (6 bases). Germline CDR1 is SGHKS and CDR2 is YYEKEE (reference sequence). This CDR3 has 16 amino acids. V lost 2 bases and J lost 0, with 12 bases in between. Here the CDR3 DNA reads TGTGCCAGCAGCTTCGGACAGTTCGATAGCAATCAGCCCCAGCATTTT. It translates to CASSFGQFDSNQPQHF.

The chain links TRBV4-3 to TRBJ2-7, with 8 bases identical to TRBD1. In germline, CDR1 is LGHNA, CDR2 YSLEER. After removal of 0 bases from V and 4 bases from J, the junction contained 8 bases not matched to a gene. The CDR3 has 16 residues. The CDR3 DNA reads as TGCGCCAGCAGCCAAGACATCTCCGGGACAGGATACGAGCAGTACTTC. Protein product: CASSQDISGTGYEQYF.